This is a list of T cell receptor beta chains from one sample in a study of vaccination and CD4 T cells after COVID-19. Their antigens are not known. TCRdb re-derived calls from the PCR reads in MiXCR, one entry per CDR3 protein. The sample has 8,500 or so distinct CDR3 sequences, about 61% seen once; the top ten hold roughly 24%. Source material: CD4+ T cells from blood, cultured in vitro. These receptors all stem from a human donor who had recovered from COVID-19. Each CDR3 is given with its conserved first and last residue. Clone size is stated in some rows and not others, as once, few, many or a class when expanded.

TRBJ2-7	TRBV7-2	-	CASSGGTTSYEQYF
TRBJ2-7	TRBV7-6	-	CASSSLAGVTEQYF
TRBJ2-1	TRBV28	-	CASSLLHEQFF
TRBJ1-1	TRBV20-1	few	CSAGSRGGANTEAFF
TRBJ2-7	TRBV10-3	-	CAISAQGWGEQYF
TRBJ1-5	TRBV7-2	-	CASTRQRNQPQHF
TRBJ1-2	TRBV28	-	CASSLRGLYGYTF
TRBJ1-1	TRBV7-2	-	CASSLYGEGEAFF
TRBJ1-5	TRBV6-1	-	CASSAPKGQGRNQPRHF
TRBJ1-5	TRBV2	-	CASRGFNVNQPQHF
TRBJ1-5	TRBV28	-	CATAQGNERNQPQHF
TRBJ1-5	TRBV7-2	few	CASSQTGYNQPQHF
TRBJ2-5	TRBV7-2	-	CASSQSGRQETQYF
TRBJ2-1	TRBV28	-	CASRAWRGNEQFF
TRBJ1-5	TRBV27	-	CASRGGLLQPQHF
TRBJ1-1	TRBV28	-	CASSLTGRKAFF
TRBJ1-5	TRBV6-1	few	CASRGNQPQHF
TRBJ2-7	TRBV7-2	few	CASSLGLAGQYF
TRBJ1-6	TRBV20-1	few	CSYRTGSNSPLHF
TRBJ2-1	TRBV15	-	CATSLAYNEQFF
TRBJ1-5	TRBV20-1	-	CSASSGTGGGQPQHF
TRBJ1-6	TRBV20-1	few	CSAPLTAGDSPLHF
TRBJ1-2	TRBV20-1	-	CSATPAGSNYGYTF
TRBJ2-1	TRBV5-8	once	CASSHTRWGNEQFF
TRBJ1-2	TRBV2	-	CASRQDGYGYTF
TRBJ2-1	TRBV20-1	-	CSAIAGGEQFF